This T cell receptor (beta chain) is from a study of CD8 T cells in Susac syndrome. Trimming took 6 bases from V and 2 from J, leaving 6 bases between them. The CDR3 runs 12 residues. Germline assignment: CDR1 SNHLY and CDR2 FYNNEI. With random hexamers, about 0.5 to 1 ug RNA was reverse transcribed. Each CDR3 protein gets one entry after TCRdb re-called the immunoSEQ multiplex PCR reads with MiXCR. The data show about 180,000 distinct CDR3 sequences, about 95% seen once. Sequencing input: CD4+ T cells from PBMCs. The sequence came from a human donor with Susac syndrome. The chain recombines TRBV2 with TRBJ2-3; D ambiguous. DNA for the CDR3: TGTGCCAGCAGAACAGACACAGATACGCAGTATTTT. Encoded protein: CASRTDTDTQYF.